The T cell receptor beta chain under discussion was sequenced for a study of shared clonotypes between healthy human individuals. The study drew all its donors from Caucasian adults living in Nashville, Tennessee. Findings and limits, study-wide: Even with large depth, rarefaction showed that sorted-subset sequencing was incomplete. Unshared clonotypes carried lower generation probabilities than those common to all four donors.

Trimming shortened V by 3 bases and J by 0 bases, and 10 bases separated the two germline ends. The CDR3 consists of 15 residues. Germline V gene data show CDR1 as SGHNT and CDR2 as YYREEE (reference sequence). In the case of this clone: As yet, its antigen is unknown. Additional DNA sequences in this sample encode the identical CDR3.

Sorted subsets were amplified in replicate PCRs using 150 to 250 ng DNA, roughly 30,000 T cell genomes. The table came from immunoSEQ multiplex PCR; TCRdb's copy has only in-frame clones and leaves some out. The sample gives around 2,000,000 clones, 85% to 95% of which show up once; 0.13% is in the top ten. The chain joins TRBV5-4 to TRBJ1-3, with a possible D match to TRBD1 (6 bases). The sequence was obtained from a man between 18 and 29 years old in good health. Sequencing was performed on naive CD4+ T cells sorted from blood. As for subset: CD45RA+ positively selected. CDR3 coding DNA: TGTGCCAGCAGCTCAGACAGGTCCTCTGGAAACACCATATATTTT. This sequence encodes CASSSDRSSGNTIYF.